This entry lists 13 T cell receptor beta chains sequenced from one sample in a study of tissue T cells after allogeneic stem cell transplantation. Clones were read by immunoSEQ multiplex PCR, and TCRdb kept only the in-frame ones, dropping some. This table has 25,000 to 35,000 clones, roughly 85% appearing once. Sequenced here: blood, sampled before transplantation. The receptors here all came from a woman aged 18-55 years who later had graft-versus-host disease after an allogeneic stem cell transplant.

J is TRBJ2-7 and V is TRBV18; D tentatively reads TRBD1 or TRBD2 (5 bases each). Germline loops: CDR1 KGHSH, CDR2 LQKENI. V lost 3 bases and J lost 2, with 14 bases in between. The CDR3 consists of 15 residues. The CDR3: CASSPFSGRTYEQYF. The CDR3 region has the DNA TGTGCCAGCTCACCCTTCTCAGGGAGAACCTACGAGCAGTACTTC. Complete variable domain (other parts from reference TRBV18 and TRBJ2-7): NAGVMQNPRHLVRRRGQEARLRCSPMKGHSHVYWYRQLPEEGLKFMVYLQKENIIDESGMPKERFSAEFPKEGPSILRIQQVVRGDSAAYFCASSPFSGRTYEQYFGPGTRLTVT.

This clone was observed a handful of times. This chain links TRBV4-1 with TRBJ1-5; D remains ambiguous. The germline V gene encodes CDR1 MGHRA and CDR2 YSYEKL. CDR3 length: 15 amino acids. V lost 5 bases and J lost 4, with 15 bases in between. CDR3 nucleotide sequence: TGCGCCAGCAGCTACTTCGAGGAAGGAAATCAGCCCCAGCATTTT. The encoded protein is CASSYFEEGNQPQHF.

The V gene is TRBV7-6, the J gene TRBJ2-2; 7 bases map to TRBD1. CDR1 SGHVS and CDR2 FNYEAQ come from the germline V gene. The V segment lost 6 bases and the J segment 0 bases; nucleotides outside the gene matches: 7. The CDR3 runs to 16 residues. The CDR3 region is CASSRIGGPNTGELFF. DNA of the CDR3: TGTGCCAGCAGTCGAATAGGGGGCCCGAACACCGGGGAGCTGTTTTTT.

The chain uses TRBV24-1 and TRBJ2-1; a weak D match, TRBD1 (6 bases). Trimming took 4 bases from V and 7 from J, leaving 13 bases between them. The CDR3 length is 14 residues. Germline CDR1 reads KGHDR; CDR2 reads SFDVKD. The CDR3 nucleotides read TGTGCCACCAGTGACCGGACAGTGCGGAATGAGCAGTTCTTC. Protein sequence: CATSDRTVRNEQFF.

The genes are TRBV19 and TRBJ1-5; TRBD1 aligns across 8 bases. The germline CDR1 and CDR2 sequences are LNHDA and SQIVND (reference sequence). The CDR3 consists of 15 residues. Unmatched junction bases numbered 3, after V lost 5 bases and J lost 0 bases. CDR3 sequence (DNA): TGTGCCAGTAGTGGACAGGGACATAGCAATCAGCCCCAGCATTTT. Its protein is CASSGQGHSNQPQHF.

This rearrangement joins TRBV19 to TRBJ2-7; D gene uncertain. The V gene's germline CDR1 is LNHDA and CDR2 SQIVND (reference sequence). This CDR3 contains 14 residues. Trimming shortened V by 7 bases and J by 0 bases, and 13 bases separated the two germline ends. This CDR3 is CASTGRQGSYEQYF. In DNA form, the CDR3 reads TGTGCCAGTACCGGGCGCCAAGGCTCCTACGAGCAGTACTTC.

J is TRBJ2-7 and V is TRBV7-9; either TRBD1 or TRBD2 may supply D (5 bases each). Trimming pared 7 bases from V and 3 bases from J, leaving 22 bases between. Per germline, CDR1 SEHNR and CDR2 FQNEAQ (reference sequence). The CDR3 loop spans 16 amino acids. The CDR3 DNA reads as TGTGCCAGCAACACTAGTTGCGCAGGGCCCTTCTACGAGCAGTACTTC. Its translation: CASNTSCAGPFYEQYF.

This chain uses TRBV5-8 with TRBJ2-7, with D tentatively TRBD2 (6 bases). The CDR3 sequence is 17 residues long. V was pared by 1 base and J by 4 bases, with 21 bases between. CDR1 is SGHTS and CDR2 is YDEGEE in the germline V gene. CDR3 DNA: TGTGCCAGCAGCTTGTTTGTTTCGGAGGGAAAGGGGTACGAGCAGTACTTC. Protein: CASSLFVSEGKGYEQYF. The whole variable domain, remainder taken from reference TRBV5-8 and TRBJ2-7, is EAGVTQSPTHLIKTRGQQATLRCSPISGHTSVYWYQQALGLGLQFLLWYDEGEERNRGNFPPRFSGRQFPNYSSELNVNALELEDSALYLCASSLFVSEGKGYEQYFGPGTRLTVT.

The chain carries TRBV18 and TRBJ2-7; 10 bases match TRBD1. CDR3 length equals 15 residues. Germline V gene data show CDR1 as KGHSH and CDR2 as LQKENI. The ends lost 6 bases at V and 0 bases at J; junction bases unmatched: 5. Here the CDR3 reads CASSLDRGFSYEQYF. The DNA for the CDR3 is TGTGCCAGCTCGCTGGACAGGGGGTTCTCCTACGAGCAGTACTTC.

The chain uses TRBV10-2 and TRBJ1-6; TRBD1 aligns across 12 bases. With V trimmed by 6 bases and J by 10 bases, 13 bases remained unmatched. This CDR3 has 17 amino acids. Germline assignment: CDR1 WSHSY and CDR2 SAAADI. In DNA form, the CDR3 reads TGCGCCAGCAGCTCCGGGACAGGGGGCGCGGTCCGGTCACCCCTCCACTTT. This gives the protein CASSSGTGGAVRSPLHF.

V usage is TRBV2 and J usage is TRBJ1-2; 10 bases map to TRBD1. With 10 bases clipped from V and 2 bases from J, the junction kept 10 bases outside the gene matches. The CDR3 is 15 residues long. CDR1 is SNHLY and CDR2 is FYNNEI in the germline V gene. Here the CDR3 reads CATNSGQGLNYGYTF. The CDR3 region has the DNA TGTGCCACCAACTCGGGACAGGGGTTAAACTATGGCTACACCTTC.

With regard to this clone: The junction shows a germline mismatch at one end, possibly a read error. The genes are TRBV15 and TRBJ2-2, with a tentative D call TRBD2 (7 bases). CDR1 is LNHNV, CDR2 YYDKDF, per germline (reference sequence). This CDR3 has 15 amino acids. CDR3 protein: CATSGGGAKTGELFF. The CDR3 DNA sequence: TGTGCCACCAGCGGGGGGGGCGCGAAGACCGGGGAGCTGTTTTTT. Based on the CDR3 plus reference TRBV15 and TRBJ2-2, the full variable domain is DAMVIQNPRYQVTQFGKPVTLSCSQTLNHNVMYWYQQKSSQAPKLLFHYYDKDFNNEADTPDNFQSRRPNTSFCFLDIRSPGLGDTAMYLCATSGGGAKTGELFFGEGSRLTVL.

This clone was observed once. The rearrangement uses TRBV19 and TRBJ1-1, with D unresolved. Trimming took off 2 bases at V and 5 bases at J, with 18 bases between the two ends. The CDR3 is 16 residues long. Looked up from germline, CDR1 is LNHDA and CDR2 is SQIVND (reference sequence). CDR3 sequence reads: CASSITLDLGGTEAFF. The CDR3 DNA sequence: TGTGCCAGTAGTATAACCCTCGACCTGGGAGGTACTGAAGCTTTCTTT.